The next 21 T cell receptor beta chains were all read from a single sample in a study of blood T cell repertoires in COVID-19. Assay: immunoSEQ multiplex PCR; the TCRdb copy retains only in-frame clones and omits some. The repertoire holds roughly 380,000 clones, with approximately 89% as singletons. The sequencing input was peripheral blood. These TCRs come from a woman aged 55 to 70 with COVID-19, enrolled during active disease.

The rearrangement links TRBV7-8 to TRBJ1-5; D gene uncertain. CDR3 length: 13 residues. Germline V lookup: CDR1 SGHVS, CDR2 FQNEAQ. Trimming cost V 5 bases and J 6 bases, with 11 bases left between them. Here the CDR3 reads CASSQFGSQPQHF. CDR3 DNA: TGTGCCAGCAGCCAATTCGGGAGTCAGCCCCAGCATTTT.

The J gene is TRBJ1-1, the V gene TRBV11-3, with D maybe TRBD1 (5 bases). Between the trimmed V and J ends, which lost 3 bases and 0 bases, there was a span of 5 bases. The germline gives CDR1 SGHNT, CDR2 YENEEA. The CDR3 is 13 residues long. The CDR3 protein is CASSFRVNTEAFF. In DNA form, the CDR3 reads TGTGCCAGCAGCTTCAGGGTGAACACTGAAGCTTTCTTT.

This chain links TRBV21-1 with TRBJ2-7; the table's D call TRBD1 went unverified against the DNA. TRBV21-1 is a pseudogene locus. The CDR3 totals 15 residues. The CDR3 region is CASNLSYRVTGEQYF. The CDR3 DNA is TGTGCCAGCAACCTGTCGTACAGGGTGACGGGCGAGCAGTACTTC.

The chain uses TRBV7-3 and TRBJ2-3; 8 bases map to TRBD1. This CDR3 region has 14 residues. V was pared by 5 bases and J by 0 bases, with 1 base of the junction left unmatched. Germline CDR1 is SGHTA and CDR2 is FQGTGA. The CDR3 DNA is TGTGCCAGCAGCCGGACAGGGAGCACAGATACGCAGTATTTT. Protein sequence: CASSRTGSTDTQYF.

The chain recombines TRBV7-7 with TRBJ2-3; possible D gene TRBD2, 7 bases. Trimming took 3 bases from V and 0 from J, leaving 13 bases between them. This CDR3 contains 16 residues. Looked up from germline, CDR1 is SSHAT and CDR2 is FNYEAQ (reference sequence). The CDR3 coding sequence is TGTGCCAGCAGCTTGGGTGGGGGGGCTAGCACAGATACGCAGTATTTT. Encoded protein: CASSLGGGASTDTQYF.

The rearrangement uses TRBV30 and TRBJ1-1; TRBD1 matches at 10 bases. CDR3 length equals 17 residues. V gave up 3 bases and J gave up 1 base; unmatched junction bases: 11. Looked up from germline, CDR1 is GTSNPN and CDR2 is SVGIG (reference sequence). For the CDR3, the DNA is TGTGCCTGGAGGGACAGGGGGGCCGGGCCAAAGAACACTGAAGCTTTCTTT. Protein: CAWRDRGAGPKNTEAFF. The complete variable domain, with remaining parts taken from reference TRBV30 and TRBJ1-1, reads SQTIHQWPATLVQPVGSPLSLECTVEGTSNPNLYWYRQAAGRGLQLLFYSVGIGQISSEVPQNLSASRPQDRQFILSSKKLLLSDSGFYLCAWRDRGAGPKNTEAFFGQGTRLTVV.

V is TRBV20-1 and J is TRBJ1-2; D uncertain. Germline V CDR1 and CDR2: DFQATT, SNEGSKA (reference sequence). The CDR3 contains 11 residues. Trimming shortened V by 6 bases and J by 7 bases, and 12 bases separated the two germline ends. This CDR3 is CSATFNGGYTF. For the CDR3, the DNA is TGCAGTGCGACATTTAATGGTGGCTACACCTTC.

V and J are TRBV19 and TRBJ1-5; TRBD1 agrees at 7 bases. The CDR3 sequence is 16 residues long. V trimming: 3 bases; J trimming: 4 bases; junction bases outside the gene matches: 9. CDR1 and CDR2 (germline): LNHDA, SQIVND (reference sequence). CDR3 residues: CASSIIGGWLNQPQHF. CDR3 coding DNA: TGTGCCAGTAGTATTATAGGGGGCTGGTTGAATCAGCCCCAGCATTTT.

This chain links TRBV4-1 with TRBJ1-4; TRBD1 matches 8 bases. The trim removed 4 bases at V and 7 bases at J, leaving 11 bases unmatched. The CDR3 is made up of 16 amino acids. CDR1 and CDR2 (germline): MGHRA, YSYEKL. CDR3 residues: CASSPRTGPTGEKLFF. CDR3 DNA sequence: TGCGCCAGCAGCCCCCGGACAGGGCCTACTGGTGAAAAACTGTTTTTT.

This chain links TRBV5-6 with TRBJ1-1; 9 nucleotides line up with TRBD1. The V gene end was trimmed by 5 bases and the J gene end by 0 bases; junction bases not matched to a gene: 2. The CDR3 consists of 14 residues. Germline lookup yields CDR1 SGHDT and CDR2 YYEEEE. DNA for the CDR3: TGTGCCAGCAGTCACAGGGGGCTGAACACTGAAGCTTTCTTT. This sequence encodes CASSHRGLNTEAFF. Variable domain in full (rest from reference TRBV5-6 and TRBJ1-1): DAGVTQSPTHLIKTRGQQVTLRCSPKSGHDTVSWYQQALGQGPQFIFQYYEEEERQRGNFPDRFSGHQFPNYSSELNVNALLLGDSALYLCASSHRGLNTEAFFGQGTRLTVV.

The CDR3 DNA sequence: TGTGCCAGCAGCACGGGACAGGGCCATAATTCACCCCTCCACTTT. This gives the protein CASSTGQGHNSPLHF. V is TRBV9 and J is TRBJ1-6; 9 bases match TRBD1. The CDR3 runs 15 residues. CDR1 SGDLS and CDR2 YYNGEE come from the germline V gene. The V gene end was trimmed by 4 bases and the J gene end by 5 bases; junction bases not matched to a gene: 4.

This chain uses TRBV12-5 with TRBJ1-2; TRBD1 agrees at 7 bases. With V trimmed by 7 bases and J by 4 bases, 15 bases remained unmatched. The CDR3 loop spans 16 amino acids. CDR1 is LGHNT and CDR2 is FRNRAP in the germline V gene. The CDR3 coding sequence is TGTGCTAGTGCCAAAACCAACAGGGGCTCCATCTATGGCTACACCTTC. Protein: CASAKTNRGSIYGYTF.

The CDR3 is CASSLAGVDYEQYF. DNA of the CDR3: TGTGCCAGCAGCTTGGCCGGGGTCGACTACGAGCAGTACTTC. The rearrangement links TRBV5-5 to TRBJ2-7, with a tentative D call TRBD2 (5 bases). The CDR3 totals 14 residues. V was cut by 0 bases and J by 3 bases, with 10 bases left in between. Germline lookup yields CDR1 SGHKS and CDR2 YYEKEE (reference sequence).

This chain joins TRBV4-2 and TRBJ2-1; 12 bases line up with TRBD2. Germline assignment: CDR1 LGHNA and CDR2 YNFKEQ. V lost 1 base to trimming and J lost 12 bases; unmatched junction nucleotides: 19. The CDR3 is 19 amino acids. CDR3 protein: CASSQGWTSGETYNEGQFF. The CDR3 nucleotides are TGTGCCAGCAGCCAAGGGTGGACTAGCGGGGAGACCTACAATGAAGGGCAGTTCTTC.

This sequence joins TRBV5-1 and TRBJ1-2; D is ambiguous. CDR1 and CDR2 from the germline V gene are SGHRS and YFSETQ. There are 14 residues in the CDR3. With 0 bases removed from V and 3 bases from J, the gap between germline ends came to 9 bases. In DNA form, the CDR3 reads TGCGCCAGCAGCTTGGGGAGGGCCGACTATGGCTACACCTTC. Translating gives CASSLGRADYGYTF.

This chain uses TRBV10-1 with TRBJ1-1, with 7 nucleotides matching TRBD1. Trimming cost V 6 bases and J 3 bases; bases outside gene matches: 4. Germline lookup yields CDR1 WNHNN and CDR2 SYGVQD (reference sequence). The CDR3 runs to 13 residues. In DNA form, the CDR3 reads TGCGCCAGCAGACAGGGGTTGGACACTGAAGCTTTCTTT. Encoded protein: CASRQGLDTEAFF.

This clone has only one observation. V is TRBV28 and J is TRBJ1-1; D unclear. This CDR3 contains 14 residues. V lost 2 bases and J 0 bases, leaving 7 bases between the germline ends. Germline V gene sequence: CDR1 MDHEN, CDR2 SYDVKM. The CDR3 spells CASSLGQLNTEAFF. The CDR3 coding sequence is TGTGCCAGCAGTTTAGGGCAGCTGAACACTGAAGCTTTCTTT.

The chain couples TRBV15 to TRBJ2-3; tentatively, D is TRBD1 (6 bases). The CDR3 spans 14 residues. The germline V and J ends were trimmed by 9 bases and 3 bases, with 16 bases remaining between them. The germline CDR1 and CDR2 sequences are LNHNV and YYDKDF (reference sequence). The CDR3 protein is CATSDRRFTDTQYF. The CDR3 DNA follows: TGTGCCACTTCAGACAGGAGGTTTACAGATACGCAGTATTTT. The entire variable domain, with the rest obtained from reference TRBV15 and TRBJ2-3, is as follows: DAMVIQNPRYQVTQFGKPVTLSCSQTLNHNVMYWYQQKSSQAPKLLFHYYDKDFNNEADTPDNFQSRRPNTSFCFLDIRSPGLGDTAMYLCATSDRRFTDTQYFGPGTRLTVL.

This chain's CDR3 is CASSKGTYEQYF. For the CDR3, the DNA is TGTGCCAGCAGCAAAGGTACCTACGAGCAGTACTTC. The rearrangement uses TRBV21-1 and TRBJ2-7; TRBD2 was called by the table and not checked on the DNA. TRBV21-1 is a pseudogene locus. The CDR3 totals 12 residues.

The V and J genes are TRBV2 and TRBJ1-2, with 9 bases aligning to TRBD1. CDR1 SNHLY and CDR2 FYNNEI come from the germline V gene. CDR3 size: 15 residues. V shed 3 bases, J shed 4 bases, and the junction held 6 bases outside the gene matches. The CDR3 reads CASSEGTGIGYGYTF. The CDR3 DNA reads TGTGCCAGCAGTGAGGGGACAGGGATAGGCTATGGCTACACCTTC.

V usage is TRBV6-4 and J usage is TRBJ1-2; 7 nucleotides match TRBD1. V shed 4 bases and J 4 bases; nucleotides not matched to a gene: 6. The CDR3 spans 14 residues. CDR1 is MRHNA and CDR2 is SNTAGT in the germline V gene. CDR3 bases: TGTGCCAGCAGTGTAACAGGGGCTGGCTATGGCTACACCTTC. This sequence encodes CASSVTGAGYGYTF.